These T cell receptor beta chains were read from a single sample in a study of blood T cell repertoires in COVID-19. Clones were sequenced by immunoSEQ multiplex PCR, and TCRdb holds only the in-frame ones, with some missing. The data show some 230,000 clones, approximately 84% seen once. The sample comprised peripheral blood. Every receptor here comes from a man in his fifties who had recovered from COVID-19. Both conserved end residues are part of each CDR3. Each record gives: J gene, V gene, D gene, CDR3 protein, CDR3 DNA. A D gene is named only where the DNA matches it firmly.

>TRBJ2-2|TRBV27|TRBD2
CASSWTSGKGGKGELFF
TGTGCCAGCAGTTGGACTAGCGGGAAGGGGGGAAAGGGGGAGCTGTTTTTT
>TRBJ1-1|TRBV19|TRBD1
CASSIDRDTEAFF
TGTGCCAGTAGTATCGACAGGGACACTGAAGCTTTCTTT
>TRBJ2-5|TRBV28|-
CASSSRTRGWETQYF
TGTGCCAGCAGTTCGCGGACCCGGGGGTGGGAGACCCAGTACTTC
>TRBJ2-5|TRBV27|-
CASRRLGNQETQYF
TGTGCCAGCAGGCGGCTCGGGAACCAAGAGACCCAGTACTTC
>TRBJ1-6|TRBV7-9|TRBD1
CASSVTGGELALHF
TGTGCCAGCTCAGTGACAGGGGGCGAGCTCGCCCTCCACTTT
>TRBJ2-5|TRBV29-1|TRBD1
CSVGSRGRETQYF
TGCAGCGTTGGTAGCAGGGGGCGGGAGACCCAGTACTTC
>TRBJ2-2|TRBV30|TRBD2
CACHLGTSGPTGELFF
TGTGCCTGCCACTTGGGGACTAGCGGTCCGACCGGGGAGCTGTTTTTT
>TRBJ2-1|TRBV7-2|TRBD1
CASSILRGRNNEQFF
TGTGCCAGCAGCATACTCAGGGGGCGCAACAATGAGCAGTTCTTC
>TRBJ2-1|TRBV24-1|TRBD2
CATSDLPASGRDNEQFF
TGTGCCACCAGTGATTTGCCAGCTAGCGGCCGGGACAATGAGCAGTTCTTC
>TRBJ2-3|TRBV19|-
CASSSLDTQYF
TGTGCCAGTAGCTCCCTAGATACGCAGTATTTT
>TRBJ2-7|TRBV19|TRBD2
CASSPTSGGAYEQYF
TGTGCCAGTAGTCCCACTAGCGGGGGTGCCTACGAGCAGTACTTC